This T cell receptor beta chain was identified in a study of blood T cells in healthy people across ages. The study's findings and limits: With donor CMV status unknown, expanded clonotype changes were possibly confounded. There were more naive CD4+ cells and higher diversity in long-lived donors than in aged donors.

Germline V CDR1 and CDR2: MGHRA, YSYEKL. CDR3 length equals 15 residues. The table lists this clonotype with many counts. Its antigen is not identified. It was 9.5 to 10 milliliters of peripheral blood that were drawn from each donor. Together with a sample-barcoded 5' primer, a J-beta primer mix was included in a second PCR lasting about 7 to 12 cycles. There were at least 2.5 million CDR3-containing paired-end reads obtained from each sample. TCRdb re-derived calls from the 5' RACE reads in MiXCR, one entry per CDR3 protein. Of 1,800,000 or so distinct CDR3 sequences listed, 30% to 40% are singletons.

The V and J genes are TRBV4-1 and TRBJ2-4; 11 bases line up with TRBD2. The DNA end is a closer match to TRBJ2-7, so the J assignment may be wrong. This TCR was recovered from a human donor in good health. Sequencing was done on a sample of blood. The DNA for the CDR3 is TGCGCCAGCAGCCAGACCGGGACTAGCGGTTACGAGCAGTACTTC. Translation gives CASSQTGTSGYEQYF.